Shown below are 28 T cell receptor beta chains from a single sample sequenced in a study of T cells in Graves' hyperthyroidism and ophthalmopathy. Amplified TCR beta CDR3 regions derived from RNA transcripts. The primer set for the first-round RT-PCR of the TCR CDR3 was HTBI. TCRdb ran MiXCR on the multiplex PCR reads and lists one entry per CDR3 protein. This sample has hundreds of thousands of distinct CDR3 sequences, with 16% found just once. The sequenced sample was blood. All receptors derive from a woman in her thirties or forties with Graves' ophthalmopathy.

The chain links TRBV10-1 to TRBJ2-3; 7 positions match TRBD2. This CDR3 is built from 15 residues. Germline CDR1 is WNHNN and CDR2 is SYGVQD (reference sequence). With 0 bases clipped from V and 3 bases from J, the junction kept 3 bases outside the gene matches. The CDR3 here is CASSESVLATDTQYF. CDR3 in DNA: TGCGCCAGCAGTGAGTCCGTACTAGCGACAGATACGCAGTATTTT.

The CDR3 DNA reads as TGTGCCAGCAAGGAGATGGTTTCTAAGTCCGGGGAGCTGTTTTTT. Its translation is CASKEMVSKSGELFF. J is TRBJ2-2 and V is TRBV6-1; D is undetermined. This CDR3 comprises 15 residues. With 7 bases removed from V and 6 bases from J, the gap between germline ends came to 18 bases. Germline V gene data show CDR1 as MNHNS and CDR2 as SASEGT.

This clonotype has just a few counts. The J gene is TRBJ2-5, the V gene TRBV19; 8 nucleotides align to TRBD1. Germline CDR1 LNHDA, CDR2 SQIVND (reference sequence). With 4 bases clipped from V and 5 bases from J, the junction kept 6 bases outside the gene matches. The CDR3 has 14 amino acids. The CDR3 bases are TGTGCCAGTAGTACCCGGACAGGGTGGGAGACCCAGTACTTC. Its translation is CASSTRTGWETQYF.

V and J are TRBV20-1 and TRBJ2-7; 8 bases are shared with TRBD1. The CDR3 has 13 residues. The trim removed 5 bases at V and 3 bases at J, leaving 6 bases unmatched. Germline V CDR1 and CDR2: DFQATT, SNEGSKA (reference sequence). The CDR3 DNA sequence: TGCAGTGCTGCCGGGACAGGTGTCTACGAGCAGTACTTC. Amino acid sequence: CSAAGTGVYEQYF.

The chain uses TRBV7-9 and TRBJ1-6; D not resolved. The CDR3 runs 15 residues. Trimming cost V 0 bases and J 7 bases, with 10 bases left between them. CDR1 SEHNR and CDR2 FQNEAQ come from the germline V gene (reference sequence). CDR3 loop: CASSLATDLNSPLHF. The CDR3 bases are TGTGCCAGCAGCTTAGCTACGGACCTAAATTCACCCCTCCACTTT.

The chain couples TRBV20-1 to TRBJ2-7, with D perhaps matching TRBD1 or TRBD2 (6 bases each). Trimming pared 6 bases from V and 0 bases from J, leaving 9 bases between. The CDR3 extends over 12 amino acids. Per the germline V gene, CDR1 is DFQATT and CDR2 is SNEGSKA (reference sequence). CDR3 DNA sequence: TGCAGTGCACGGGGGCCCTCCTACGAGCAGTACTTC. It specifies CSARGPSYEQYF.

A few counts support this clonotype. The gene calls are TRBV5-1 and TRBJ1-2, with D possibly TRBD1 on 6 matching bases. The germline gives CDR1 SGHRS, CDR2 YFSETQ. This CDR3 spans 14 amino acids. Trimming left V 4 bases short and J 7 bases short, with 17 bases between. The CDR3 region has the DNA TGCGCCAGCAGCCCCTCCGGGGGGCTGGGTGGCTACACCTTC. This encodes CASSPSGGLGGYTF.

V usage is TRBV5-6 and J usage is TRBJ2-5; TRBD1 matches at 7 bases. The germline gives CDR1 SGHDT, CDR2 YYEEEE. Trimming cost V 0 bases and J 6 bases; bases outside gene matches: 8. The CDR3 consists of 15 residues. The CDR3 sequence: CASSLALQGFQTQYF. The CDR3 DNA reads TGTGCCAGCAGCTTGGCATTACAGGGGTTTCAGACCCAGTACTTC.

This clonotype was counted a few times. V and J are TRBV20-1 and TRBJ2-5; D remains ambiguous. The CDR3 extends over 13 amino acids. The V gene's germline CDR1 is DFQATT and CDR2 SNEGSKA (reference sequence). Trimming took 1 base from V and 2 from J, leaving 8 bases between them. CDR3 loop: CSARGVYQETQYF. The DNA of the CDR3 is TGCAGTGCTAGAGGAGTATATCAAGAGACCCAGTACTTC.

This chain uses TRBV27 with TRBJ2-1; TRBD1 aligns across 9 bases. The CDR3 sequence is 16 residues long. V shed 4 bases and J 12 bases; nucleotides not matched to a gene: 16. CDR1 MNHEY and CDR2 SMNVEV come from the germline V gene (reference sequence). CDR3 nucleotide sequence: TGTGCCAGCAGTTCTCGCGGCGGACAGGGGTACGGGGGGCAGTTCTTC. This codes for CASSSRGGQGYGGQFF.

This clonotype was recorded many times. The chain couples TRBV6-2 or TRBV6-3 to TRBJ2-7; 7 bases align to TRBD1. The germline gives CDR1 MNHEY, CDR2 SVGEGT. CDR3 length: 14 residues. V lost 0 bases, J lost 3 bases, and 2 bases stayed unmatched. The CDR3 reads CASSYSPGGYEQYF. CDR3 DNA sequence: TGTGCCAGCAGTTACTCGCCAGGGGGCTACGAGCAGTACTTC.

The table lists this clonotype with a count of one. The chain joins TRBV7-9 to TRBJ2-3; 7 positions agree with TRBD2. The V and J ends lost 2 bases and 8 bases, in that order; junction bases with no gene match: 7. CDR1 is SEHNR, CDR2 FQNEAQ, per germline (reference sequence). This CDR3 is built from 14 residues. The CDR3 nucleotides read TGTGCCAGCAGCTTACTTCTGGGGGGGGGTACGCAGTATTTT. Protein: CASSLLLGGGTQYF.

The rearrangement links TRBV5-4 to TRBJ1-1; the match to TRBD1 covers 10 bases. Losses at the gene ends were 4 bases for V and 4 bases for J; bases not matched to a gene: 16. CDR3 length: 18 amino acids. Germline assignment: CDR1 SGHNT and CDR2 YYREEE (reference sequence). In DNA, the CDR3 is TGTGCCAGCAGCCGCCGGGACAGGGGAGTCCTTGGAGGCACTGAAGCTTTCTTT. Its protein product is CASSRRDRGVLGGTEAFF.

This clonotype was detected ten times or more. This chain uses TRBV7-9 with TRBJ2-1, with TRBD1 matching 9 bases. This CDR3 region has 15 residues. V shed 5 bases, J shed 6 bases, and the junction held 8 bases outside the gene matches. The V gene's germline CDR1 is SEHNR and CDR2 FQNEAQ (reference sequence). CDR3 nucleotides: TGTGCCAGCAGCCCCGACAGGGGGGTATTCAATGAGCAGTTCTTC. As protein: CASSPDRGVFNEQFF.

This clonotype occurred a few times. CDR3 in amino acids: CSSNSGGAADEQFF. The DNA of the CDR3 is TGCAGTTCCAATAGCGGGGGGGCCGCAGATGAGCAGTTCTTC. V usage is TRBV20-1 and J usage is TRBJ2-1; TRBD2 agrees at 11 bases. V shed 8 bases, J shed 8 bases, and the junction held 11 bases outside the gene matches. Germline assignment: CDR1 DFQATT and CDR2 SNEGSKA (reference sequence). The CDR3 spans 14 residues.

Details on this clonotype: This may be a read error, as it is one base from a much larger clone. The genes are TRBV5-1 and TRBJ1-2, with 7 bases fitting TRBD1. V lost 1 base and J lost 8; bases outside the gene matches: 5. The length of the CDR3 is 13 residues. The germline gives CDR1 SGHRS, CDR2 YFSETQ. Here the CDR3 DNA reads TGCGCCAGCAGCTTGCGGGACAGTGGGGGCTACACCTTC. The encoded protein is CASSLRDSGGYTF.

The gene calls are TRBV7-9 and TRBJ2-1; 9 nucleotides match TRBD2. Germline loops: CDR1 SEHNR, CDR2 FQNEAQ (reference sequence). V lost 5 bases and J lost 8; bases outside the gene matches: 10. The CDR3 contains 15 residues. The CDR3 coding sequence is TGTGCCAGCAGCGTCCTAAGCGGGAGGAGGGATGAGCAGTTCTTC. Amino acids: CASSVLSGRRDEQFF.

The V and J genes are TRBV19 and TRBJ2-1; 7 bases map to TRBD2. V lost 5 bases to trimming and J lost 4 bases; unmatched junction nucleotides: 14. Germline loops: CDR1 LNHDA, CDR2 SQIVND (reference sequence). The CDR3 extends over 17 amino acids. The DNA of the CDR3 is TGTGCCAGTAGTGGGGGTGGCGCGGGACTAAGATACAATGAGCAGTTCTTC. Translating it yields CASSGGGAGLRYNEQFF.

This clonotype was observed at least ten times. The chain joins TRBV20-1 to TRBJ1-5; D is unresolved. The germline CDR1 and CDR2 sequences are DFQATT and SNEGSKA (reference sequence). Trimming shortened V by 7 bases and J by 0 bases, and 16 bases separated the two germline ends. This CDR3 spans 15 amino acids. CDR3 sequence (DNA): TGCAGTGTTCACTTGGATCCTAATAGCAATCAGCCCCAGCATTTT. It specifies CSVHLDPNSNQPQHF.

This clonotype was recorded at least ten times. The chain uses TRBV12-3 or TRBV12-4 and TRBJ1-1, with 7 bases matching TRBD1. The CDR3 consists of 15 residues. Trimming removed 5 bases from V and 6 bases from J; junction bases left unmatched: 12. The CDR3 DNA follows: TGTGCCAGCAGTGACTACAGGGGCGGACTGGCTGAAGCTTTCTTT. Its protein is CASSDYRGGLAEAFF.

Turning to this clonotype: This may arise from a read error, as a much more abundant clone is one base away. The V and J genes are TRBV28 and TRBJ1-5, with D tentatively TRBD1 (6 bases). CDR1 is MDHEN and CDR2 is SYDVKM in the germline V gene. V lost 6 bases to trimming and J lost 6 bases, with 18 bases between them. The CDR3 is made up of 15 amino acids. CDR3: CASRAQGSGSQPQHF. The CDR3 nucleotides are TGTGCCAGCAGAGCCCAGGGGTCAGGCAGTCAGCCCCAGCATTTT.

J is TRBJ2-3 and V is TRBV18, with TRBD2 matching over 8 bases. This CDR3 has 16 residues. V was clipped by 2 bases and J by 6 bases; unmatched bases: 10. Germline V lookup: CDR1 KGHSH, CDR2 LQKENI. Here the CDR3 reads CASSPSAAGAGDTQYF. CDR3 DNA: TGTGCCAGCTCACCATCAGCAGCGGGGGCTGGGGATACGCAGTATTTT.

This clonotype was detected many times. The CDR3 coding sequence is TGCAGTGCTAGAGTCGGATGGGACAGCATTAACACTGAAGCTTTCTTT. Its translation is CSARVGWDSINTEAFF. The rearrangement joins TRBV20-1 to TRBJ1-1; TRBD1 agrees at 7 bases. Unmatched junction bases numbered 10, after V lost 1 base and J lost 2 bases. In germline, CDR1 is DFQATT, CDR2 SNEGSKA (reference sequence). The CDR3 loop spans 16 amino acids.

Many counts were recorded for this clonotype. CDR3 nucleotide sequence: TGTGCCAGCGCCGGGACTAGCGGGGGGTACGAGCAGTACTTC. Translation: CASAGTSGGYEQYF. The chain couples TRBV2 to TRBJ2-7; 15 positions match TRBD2. Germline V lookup: CDR1 SNHLY, CDR2 FYNNEI. Trimming at V came to 8 bases and at J to 4 bases, leaving 3 bases not matched to a gene. The CDR3 runs to 14 residues.

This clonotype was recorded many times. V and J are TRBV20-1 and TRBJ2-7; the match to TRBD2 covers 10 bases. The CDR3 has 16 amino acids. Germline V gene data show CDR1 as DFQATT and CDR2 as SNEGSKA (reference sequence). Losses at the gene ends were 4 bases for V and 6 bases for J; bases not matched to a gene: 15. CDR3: CSAKRGLAGVGGEQYF. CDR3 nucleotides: TGCAGTGCTAAGAGGGGTCTAGCGGGAGTCGGGGGCGAGCAGTACTTC.

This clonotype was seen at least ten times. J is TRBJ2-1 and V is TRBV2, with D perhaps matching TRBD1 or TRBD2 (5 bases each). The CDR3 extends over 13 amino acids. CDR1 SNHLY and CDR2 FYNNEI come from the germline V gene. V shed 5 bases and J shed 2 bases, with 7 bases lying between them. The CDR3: CASSRDAYNEQFF. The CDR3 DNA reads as TGTGCCAGCAGTAGGGACGCCTACAATGAGCAGTTCTTC.

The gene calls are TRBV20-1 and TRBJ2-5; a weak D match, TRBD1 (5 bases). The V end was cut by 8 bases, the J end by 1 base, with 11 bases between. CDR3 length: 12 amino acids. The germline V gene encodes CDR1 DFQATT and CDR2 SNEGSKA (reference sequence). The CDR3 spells CSLRARQETQYF. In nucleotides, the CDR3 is TGCAGTCTCAGGGCCCGCCAAGAGACCCAGTACTTC.

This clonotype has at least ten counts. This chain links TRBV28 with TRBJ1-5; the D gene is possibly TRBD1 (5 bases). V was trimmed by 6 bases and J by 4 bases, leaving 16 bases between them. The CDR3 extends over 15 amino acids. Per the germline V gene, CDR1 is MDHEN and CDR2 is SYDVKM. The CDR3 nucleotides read TGTGCCAGCAGAAAAGGGACTCGACCTAATCAGCCCCAGCATTTT. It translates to CASRKGTRPNQPQHF.